This T cell receptor (beta chain) originates from a study of T cell responses to AZD1222 COVID-19 vaccine. Overall study: The analysis combined second doses at about 4 or about 12 weeks.

Overall study findings and caveats: Donors in the cohort were predominantly white British and more often female, and clonal diversity was possibly underestimated.

The CDR3 is 14 amino acids. With 6 bases removed from V and 2 bases from J, the gap between germline ends came to 13 bases. Germline V gene lookup returns CDR1 LGHDT and CDR2 YNNKEL (reference sequence). The data were produced by immunoSEQ multiplex PCR, yet TCRdb's version contains in-frame clones alone and is incomplete. Among 100,000 to 150,000 clones, 90% were seen once, and the ten largest hold about 7.1%. Turning to this clone: Its antigen is currently unknown.

This TCR derives from an adult in good health. Here the sequenced sample was peripheral blood, taken on day 0 of AZD1222 vaccination. This chain joins TRBV3-1 (or the pseudogene TRBV3-2) and TRBJ2-5; D is unresolved. The CDR3 nucleotides are TGTGCCAGCAGTCCGACGAACACGCAAGAGACCCAGTACTTC. This encodes CASSPTNTQETQYF.